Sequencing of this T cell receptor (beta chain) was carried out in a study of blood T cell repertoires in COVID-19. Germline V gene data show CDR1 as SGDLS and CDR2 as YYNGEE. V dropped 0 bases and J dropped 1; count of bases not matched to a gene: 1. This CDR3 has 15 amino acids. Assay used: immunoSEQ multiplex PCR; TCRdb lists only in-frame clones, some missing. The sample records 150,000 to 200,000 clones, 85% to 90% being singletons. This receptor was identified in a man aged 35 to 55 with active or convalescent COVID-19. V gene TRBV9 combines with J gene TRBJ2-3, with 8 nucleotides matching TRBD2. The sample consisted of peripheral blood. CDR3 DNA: TGTGCCAGCAGCGTAGTTAGCGGGGGCACAGATACGCAGTATTTT. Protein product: CASSVVSGGTDTQYF. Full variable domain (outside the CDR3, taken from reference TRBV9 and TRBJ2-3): DSGVTQTPKHLITATGQRVTLRCSPRSGDLSVYWYQQSLDQGLQFLIQYYNGEERAKGNILERFSAQQFPDLHSELNLSSLELGDSALYFCASSVVSGGTDTQYFGPGTRLTVL.